This TCR beta chain was observed in a study of graft-versus-host responses after intestinal transplantation. Across the whole study: Every transplant recipient was induced with anti-thymocyte globulin, then maintained on tacrolimus and steroids for about 3 years. Study results and limitations: Graft-versus-host to host-versus-graft clonal ratios in allografts were high in patients with graft-donor T cell macrochimerism. GvH clones occurred in recipient marrow; some first appeared in ileum or blood.

About this clone: Its antigen is not identified.

Sequencing used immunoSEQ multiplex PCR; TCRdb keeps in-frame clones, though not all of them. Of 86,000 or so clones in the sample, just over 90% are singletons; the top ten hold approximately 5.6%. The receptor was derived from a human donor who received an intestinal transplant. Source: unstimulated CD8+ T cells sorted from spleen or lymph node cells, taken before intestinal transplant.

CDR3: CASSAQGRSYEQYF. CDR3 nucleotides: TGTGCCAGCAGCGCCCAGGGGAGATCCTACGAGCAGTACTTC. This sequence joins TRBV9 and TRBJ2-7; possibly TRBD1 for D (6 bases). The germline gives CDR1 SGDLS, CDR2 YYNGEE. Between the trimmed V and J ends, which lost 3 bases and 1 base, there was a span of 11 bases. The CDR3 covers 14 residues. The variable domain in full, with the rest retrieved from reference TRBV9 and TRBJ2-7, is DSGVTQTPKHLITATGQRVTLRCSPRSGDLSVYWYQQSLDQGLQFLIQYYNGEERAKGNILERFSAQQFPDLHSELNLSSLELGDSALYFCASSAQGRSYEQYFGPGTRLTVT.